The TCR beta chain under discussion was sequenced for a study of control samples from healthy donors and cancer patients. Sequencing was performed with immunoSEQ multiplex PCR; in TCRdb, only in-frame clones are kept and a portion is missing. The repertoire holds about 120,000 clones, with more than 70% as singletons. Trimming left V 4 bases short and J 6 bases short, with 19 bases between. The CDR3 contains 16 residues. From germline, CDR1 is LNHDA and CDR2 SQIVND (reference sequence). The sequenced sample consisted of blood. This sequence originates from a man in his forties or fifties in good health. This chain connects TRBV19 to TRBJ1-5; D perhaps matches TRBD1 (5 bases). The CDR3 here is CASSTLGVRVGQPQHF. In nucleotides, the CDR3 is TGTGCCAGTAGTACCTTGGGGGTGCGGGTTGGTCAGCCCCAGCATTTT. Combining the CDR3 with reference TRBV19 and TRBJ1-5 gives the whole variable domain DGGITQSPKYLFRKEGQNVTLSCEQNLNHDAMYWYRQDPGQGLRLIYYSQIVNDFQKGDIAEGYSVSREKKESFPLTVTSAQKNPTAFYLCASSTLGVRVGQPQHFGDGTRLSIL.